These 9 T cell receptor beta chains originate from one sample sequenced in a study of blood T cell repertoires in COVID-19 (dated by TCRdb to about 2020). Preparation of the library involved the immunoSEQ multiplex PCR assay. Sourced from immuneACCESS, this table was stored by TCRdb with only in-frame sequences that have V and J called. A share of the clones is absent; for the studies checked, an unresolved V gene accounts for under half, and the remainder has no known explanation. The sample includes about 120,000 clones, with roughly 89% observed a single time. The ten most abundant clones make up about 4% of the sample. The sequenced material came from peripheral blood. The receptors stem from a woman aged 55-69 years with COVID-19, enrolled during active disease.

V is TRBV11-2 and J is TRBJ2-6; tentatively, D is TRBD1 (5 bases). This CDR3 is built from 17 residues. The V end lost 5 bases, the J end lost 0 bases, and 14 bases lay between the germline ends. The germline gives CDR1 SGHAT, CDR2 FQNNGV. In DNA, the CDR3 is TGTGCCAGCAGCCTTCTAGGGGCCCTCTCTGGGGCCAACGTCCTGACTTTC. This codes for CASSLLGALSGANVLTF.

CDR3 loop: CASSQVNRDGYTF. DNA of the CDR3: TGTGCCAGCAGCCAAGTGAACCGGGATGGCTACACCTTC. This chain uses TRBV14 with TRBJ1-2; D not resolved. The V and J ends lost 1 base and 6 bases respectively, with 9 bases between them. The germline CDR1 and CDR2 sequences are SGHDN and FVKESK. The CDR3 loop spans 13 amino acids.

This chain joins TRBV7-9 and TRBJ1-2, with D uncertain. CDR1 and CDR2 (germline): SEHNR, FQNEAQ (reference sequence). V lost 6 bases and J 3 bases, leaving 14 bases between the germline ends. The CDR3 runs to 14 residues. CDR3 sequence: CASRRDNSYYGYTF. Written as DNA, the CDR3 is TGTGCCAGCAGGCGCGACAATTCGTACTATGGCTACACCTTC.

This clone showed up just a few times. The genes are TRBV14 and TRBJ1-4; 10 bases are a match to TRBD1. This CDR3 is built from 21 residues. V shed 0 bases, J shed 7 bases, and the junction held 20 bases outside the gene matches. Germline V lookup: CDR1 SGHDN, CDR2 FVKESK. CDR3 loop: CASSQDPGTRQGALLGEKLFF. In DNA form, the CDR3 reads TGTGCCAGCAGCCAAGATCCTGGGACTCGACAGGGGGCACTCTTGGGTGAAAAACTGTTTTTT.

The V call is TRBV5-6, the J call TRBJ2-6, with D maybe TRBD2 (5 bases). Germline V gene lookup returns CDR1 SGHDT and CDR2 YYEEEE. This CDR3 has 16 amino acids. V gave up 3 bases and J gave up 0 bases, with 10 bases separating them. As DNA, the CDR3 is TGTGCCAGCAGCTCTGCGAGGGCCTCTGGGGCCAACGTCCTGACTTTC. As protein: CASSSARASGANVLTF.

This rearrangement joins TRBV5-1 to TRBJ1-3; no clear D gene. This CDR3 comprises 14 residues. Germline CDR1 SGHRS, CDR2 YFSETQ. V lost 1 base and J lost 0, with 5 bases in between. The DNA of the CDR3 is TGCGCCAGCAGCTTGACAGTCTCTGGAAACACCATATATTTT. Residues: CASSLTVSGNTIYF.

This CDR3 is CSASMQGGYGYTF. The DNA for the CDR3 is TGCAGTGCTAGTATGCAGGGTGGGTATGGCTACACCTTC. The gene calls are TRBV20-1 and TRBJ1-2; TRBD1 is a possible D gene (5 bases). The germline gives CDR1 DFQATT, CDR2 SNEGSKA (reference sequence). The CDR3 covers 13 residues. Trimming left V 3 bases short and J 5 bases short, with 13 bases between.

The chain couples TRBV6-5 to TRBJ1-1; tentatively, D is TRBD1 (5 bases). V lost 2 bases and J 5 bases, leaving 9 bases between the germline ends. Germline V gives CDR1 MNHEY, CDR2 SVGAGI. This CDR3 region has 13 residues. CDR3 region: CASSYRRGTEAFF. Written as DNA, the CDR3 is TGTGCCAGCAGTTACCGAAGGGGAACTGAAGCTTTCTTT.

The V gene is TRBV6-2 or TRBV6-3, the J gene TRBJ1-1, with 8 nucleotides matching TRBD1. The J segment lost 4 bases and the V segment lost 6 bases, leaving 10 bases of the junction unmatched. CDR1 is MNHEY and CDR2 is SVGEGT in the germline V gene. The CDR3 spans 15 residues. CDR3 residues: CASSPPQGGFTEAFF. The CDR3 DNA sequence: TGTGCCAGCAGCCCCCCACAGGGGGGATTCACTGAAGCTTTCTTT.